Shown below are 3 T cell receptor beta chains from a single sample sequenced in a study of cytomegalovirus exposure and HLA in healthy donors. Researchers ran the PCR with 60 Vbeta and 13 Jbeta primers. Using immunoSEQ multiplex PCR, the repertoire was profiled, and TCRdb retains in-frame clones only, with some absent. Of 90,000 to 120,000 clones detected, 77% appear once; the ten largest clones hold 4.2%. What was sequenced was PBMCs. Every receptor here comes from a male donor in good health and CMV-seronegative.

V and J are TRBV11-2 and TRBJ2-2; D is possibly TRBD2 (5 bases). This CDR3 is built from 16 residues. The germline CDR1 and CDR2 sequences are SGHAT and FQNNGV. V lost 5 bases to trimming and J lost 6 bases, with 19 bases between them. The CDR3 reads CASSHVGKSAAGELFF. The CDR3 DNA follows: TGTGCCAGCAGCCACGTCGGGAAGTCGGCTGCCGGGGAGCTGTTTTTT.

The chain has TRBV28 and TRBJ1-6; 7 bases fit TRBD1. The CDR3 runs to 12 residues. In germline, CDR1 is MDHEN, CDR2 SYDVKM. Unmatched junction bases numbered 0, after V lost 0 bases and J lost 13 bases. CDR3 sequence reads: CASSLWGQPLHF. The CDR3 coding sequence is TGTGCCAGCAGTTTATGGGGACAGCCCCTCCACTTT.

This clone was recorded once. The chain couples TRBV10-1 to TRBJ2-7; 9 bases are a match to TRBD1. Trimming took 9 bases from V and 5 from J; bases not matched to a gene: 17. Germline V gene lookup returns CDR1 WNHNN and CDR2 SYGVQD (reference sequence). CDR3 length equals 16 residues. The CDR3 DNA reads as TGCGCCAGGCCCGGGACAGGGAGCCTCCAGGACCACGAGCAGTACTTC. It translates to CARPGTGSLQDHEQYF.